Listed below are T cell receptor beta chains from one sample, sequenced in a study of cytomegalovirus exposure and HLA in healthy donors. Data came from immunoSEQ multiplex PCR; TCRdb stores just in-frame clones and leaves some out. The sample consists of about 230,000 clones, approximately 81% of them appearing once. Sequencing used PBMCs. These receptors came from a human donor in good health. Both conserved end residues are part of each CDR3. The D gene is left open where the match is weak. The listing skips clone size in some rows; elsewhere it reads once, few, many or a size class.

v_gene	j_gene	abundance	d_gene	CDR3aa	CDR3nt
TRBV7-2	TRBJ1-1	.	.	CASSVRIRPNTEAFF	TGTGCCAGCAGCGTGCGTATCCGCCCGAACACTGAAGCTTTCTTT
TRBV7-6	TRBJ2-3	.	.	CASSLSLVSDTQYF	TGTGCCAGCAGCTTGTCTCTAGTCTCAGATACGCAGTATTTT
TRBV6-5	TRBJ2-4	.	.	CASSQRGSAHIQYF	TGTGCCAGCAGCCAACGGGGGAGTGCGCACATTCAGTACTTC
TRBV15	TRBJ2-7	once	TRBD1	CATSREQGFYEQYF	TGTGCCACCAGCAGAGAACAGGGGTTCTACGAGCAGTACTTC
TRBV7-9	TRBJ1-4	once	.	CASGPQGGNEKLFF	TGTGCCAGCGGACCACAGGGCGGTAATGAAAAACTGTTTTTT
TRBV27	TRBJ2-7	once	.	CASSFGRGYEQYF	TGTGCCAGCAGTTTCGGCAGAGGCTACGAGCAGTACTTC
TRBV5-1	TRBJ2-3	once	TRBD2	CASSRTSGVGTQYF	TGCGCCAGCAGTCGGACTAGCGGTGTAGGTACGCAGTATTTT
TRBV7-9	TRBJ2-5	.	.	CSSSLFARGSETQYF	TGTTCCAGCAGCTTATTCGCTAGGGGTTCGGAGACCCAGTACTTC
TRBV19	TRBJ2-6	.	.	CASNLEGTAGANVLTF	TGTGCCAGTAACCTGGAGGGGACGGCTGGGGCCAACGTCCTGACTTTC
TRBV18	TRBJ2-7	.	.	CASSPTGDYEQYF	TGTGCCAGCTCACCAACGGGAGACTACGAGCAGTACTTC
TRBV5-1	TRBJ1-4	.	.	CASSTTGVATNEKLFF	TGCGCCAGCAGTACGACAGGCGTTGCAACTAATGAAAAACTGTTTTTT
TRBV18	TRBJ2-5	.	.	CASSQQGGMETQYF	TGTGCCAGCTCGCAACAGGGTGGAATGGAGACCCAGTACTTC
TRBV6-5	TRBJ1-4	many	TRBD1	CASSLTGGNEKLFF	TGTGCCAGCAGTTTGACAGGGGGTAATGAAAAACTGTTTTTT
TRBV18	TRBJ1-1	.	TRBD1	CASSPGQGRRVGTEAFF	TGTGCCAGCTCACCCGGACAGGGACGGAGGGTAGGCACTGAAGCTTTCTTT
TRBV6-6	TRBJ2-2	.	TRBD1	CATPKTRQGTGELFF	TGTGCCACCCCAAAAACGCGACAGGGGACCGGGGAGCTGTTTTTT
TRBV7-6	TRBJ2-7	.	TRBD1	CASSNGQGDGLVAYEQYF	TGTGCCAGCAGTAATGGACAGGGGGACGGACTAGTGGCCTACGAGCAGTACTTC
TRBV7-2	TRBJ2-3	.	.	CASILGVVGDTQYF	TGTGCCAGCATCCTCGGGGTAGTGGGGGATACGCAGTATTTT
TRBV11-2	TRBJ2-7	.	.	CASSPLRGPNEQYF	TGTGCCAGCAGCCCGCTCAGGGGTCCGAACGAGCAGTACTTC
TRBV5-1	TRBJ2-7	.	TRBD1	CASSPPGTGNVEQYF	TGCGCCAGCAGCCCCCCCGGGACAGGGAACGTCGAGCAGTACTTC
TRBV4-1	TRBJ1-1	.	TRBD1	CATSPGPETGAMNTEAFF	TGCGCCACCTCACCTGGACCGGAGACAGGGGCAATGAACACTGAAGCTTTCTTT
TRBV5-1	TRBJ2-1	.	TRBD2	CASSLGLAGGNEQFF	TGCGCCAGCAGCTTGGGTCTAGCGGGAGGCAATGAGCAGTTCTTC
TRBV10-2	TRBJ1-1	few	TRBD1	CASSESTGGTEAFF	TGCGCCAGCAGTGAGTCGACAGGGGGCACTGAAGCTTTCTTT
TRBV5-1	TRBJ1-1	.	.	CASSVELQGPSEASF	TGCGCCAGCAGCGTGGAGCTGCAGGGCCCGTCTGAAGCTTCCTTT
TRBV5-1	TRBJ2-1	.	.	CASSLVLADNEQFF	TGCGCCAGCAGCTTGGTTCTAGCTGACAATGAGCAGTTCTTC
TRBV25-1	TRBJ2-5	.	.	CASSDGGARGQETQYF	TGTGCCAGCAGTGACGGTGGGGCGCGAGGCCAAGAGACCCAGTACTTC
TRBV29-1	TRBJ2-2	.	.	CSVRGQAGELFF	TGCAGCGTGCGGGGTCAGGCCGGGGAGCTGTTTTTT
TRBV15	TRBJ1-2	.	.	CATSRLGATNYGYTF	TGTGCCACCAGCAGACTGGGAGCCACTAACTATGGCTACACCTTC
TRBV4-3	TRBJ2-3	.	TRBD2	CASSQDLVGGPVGDTQYF	TGCGCCAGCAGCCAAGATTTGGTGGGAGGGCCGGTGGGGGATACGCAGTATTTT
TRBV12-5	TRBJ1-5	.	TRBD1	CASGFTGDSNQPQHF	TGTGCTAGTGGTTTTACAGGGGATAGCAATCAGCCCCAGCATTTT